What follows are 13 T cell receptor beta chains derived from one specimen sequenced in a study of T cells after posttransplantation cyclophosphamide. Treatment was busulfan-fludarabine conditioning, a marrow graft, and cyclophosphamide on days +3 and +4. Generated by immunoSEQ multiplex PCR, the TCRdb table keeps only in-frame clones and is missing some. The specimen has 1,500 to 2,000 clones, none found just once. The specimen comprised PBMCs, sampled approximately 35 days after allogeneic stem cell transplant with posttransplant cyclophosphamide. These receptors were taken from a female patient between 60 and 69 years old who received an allogeneic stem cell transplant from a related donor and was CMV-positive. Among the T cells, some may be from the graft donor.

This clone showed up many times. J is TRBJ2-1 and V is TRBV5-1; 9 nucleotides agree with TRBD1. This CDR3 contains 16 residues. The germline gives CDR1 SGHRS, CDR2 YFSETQ. V gave up 7 bases and J gave up 8 bases; unmatched junction bases: 16. The CDR3 region is CASSGGSGQGIDEQFF. The CDR3 DNA reads as TGCGCCAGCTCCGGGGGGTCCGGACAGGGGATCGATGAGCAGTTCTTC.

By share, this clone counts as medium-sized (0.01 to 0.1%). This rearrangement joins TRBV6-1 to TRBJ1-2; TRBD1 is a possible D gene (5 bases). V gave up 7 bases and J gave up 7 bases, with 10 bases separating them. Germline V gene lookup returns CDR1 MNHNS and CDR2 SASEGT. The CDR3 has 11 amino acids. In DNA form, the CDR3 reads TGTGCCAGCATTACCGGGGGTGGCTACACCTTC. Translating it yields CASITGGGYTF.

This clone was observed at least ten times. The chain has TRBV15 and TRBJ2-7, with a weak D call TRBD2 (5 bases). The CDR3 sequence is 10 residues long. The V and J ends lost 10 bases and 11 bases respectively, with 15 bases between them. CDR1 and CDR2 (germline): LNHNV, YYDKDF (reference sequence). In DNA form, the CDR3 reads TGTGCCATTTGGGTCGGACTGAAGTACTTC. Protein sequence: CAIWVGLKYF.

By share, this clone ranks as medium-sized (0.01 to 0.1%). The chain joins TRBV7-2 to TRBJ2-1; D might be TRBD1 (5 bases). Germline assignment: CDR1 SGHTA and CDR2 FQGNSA. The CDR3 sequence is 12 residues long. With 5 bases removed from V and 7 bases from J, the gap between germline ends came to 9 bases. CDR3 region: CASSPQGNEQFF. Here the CDR3 DNA reads TGTGCCAGCAGCCCCCAGGGAAATGAGCAGTTCTTC. Together with reference TRBV7-2 and TRBJ2-1, the CDR3 gives the full variable domain: GAGVSQSPSNKVTEKGKDVELRCDPISGHTALYWYRQSLGQGLEFLIYFQGNSAPDKSGLPSDRFSAERTGGSVSTLTIQRTQQEDSAVYLCASSPQGNEQFFGPGTRLTVL.

This clone is termed medium-sized (0.01 to 0.1%). CDR3 amino acids: CASSLFAGGGTEAFF. CDR3 sequence (DNA): TGTGCCAGCAGTTTATTTGCCGGAGGCGGCACTGAAGCTTTCTTT. The chain carries TRBV27 and TRBJ1-1; unclear D gene. This CDR3 has 15 residues. Trimming removed 1 base at V and 4 bases at J, with 13 bases between. CDR1 MNHEY and CDR2 SMNVEV come from the germline V gene (reference sequence).

This clone ranks as large. V and J are TRBV12-3 or TRBV12-4 and TRBJ1-2; D is possibly TRBD1 (6 bases). The CDR3 totals 14 residues. Trimming took off 5 bases at V and 3 bases at J, with 13 bases between the two ends. Here the CDR3 reads CASSPYTGHYGYTF. For the CDR3, the DNA is TGTGCCAGCAGTCCTTATACAGGGCACTATGGCTACACCTTC.

This clone is deemed medium-sized (0.01 to 0.1%). The gene calls are TRBV6-1 and TRBJ2-7; 10 bases agree with TRBD2. Trimming removed 6 bases from V and 2 bases from J; junction bases left unmatched: 7. The CDR3 is 15 amino acids. From germline, CDR1 is MNHNS and CDR2 SASEGT. CDR3 region: CASSPLAGVAYEQYF. The CDR3 region has the DNA TGTGCCAGCAGCCCGCTAGCGGGAGTAGCCTACGAGCAGTACTTC.

This clone was recorded many times. V usage is TRBV5-6 and J usage is TRBJ2-3; no clear D gene. Deletions cut 5 bases from V and 0 bases from J, with 13 bases between. The CDR3 contains 15 residues. Germline CDR1 and CDR2: SGHDT and YYEEEE. CDR3 sequence reads: CASRPDFTSTDTQYF. CDR3 coding DNA: TGTGCCAGCAGACCCGACTTTACTAGCACAGATACGCAGTATTTT.

In this sample, this clone turned up many times. The J gene is TRBJ1-2, the V gene TRBV5-1; 10 positions agree with TRBD1. The V and J ends lost 0 bases and 4 bases, in that order; junction bases with no gene match: 6. Germline CDR1 is SGHRS and CDR2 is YFSETQ. The CDR3 is 16 residues long. CDR3 DNA: TGCGCCAGCAGCTTGGGGGCGGACAGGGGGGCCTATGGCTACACCTTC. Protein sequence: CASSLGADRGAYGYTF.

By frequency in the sample, this clone is medium-sized. The chain joins TRBV18 to TRBJ1-1, with 9 positions matching TRBD1. The CDR3 is 16 amino acids. V lost 4 bases, J lost 5 bases, and 11 bases stayed unmatched. From germline, CDR1 is KGHSH and CDR2 LQKENI. CDR3 in amino acids: CASSLAQGAILTEAFF. CDR3 coding DNA: TGTGCCAGCTCACTGGCACAGGGGGCGATATTAACTGAAGCTTTCTTT.

By its share, this clone is medium-sized. CDR3 DNA: TGTGCCAGCAGGACTCCAGGGGGACTAGCATACAATGAGCAGTTCTTC. It codes for CASRTPGGLAYNEQFF. J is TRBJ2-1 and V is TRBV27; TRBD2 matches 9 bases. Germline trimming cut 6 bases from V and 4 bases from J; bases unmatched to any gene: 10. The CDR3 is made up of 16 amino acids. CDR1 and CDR2 (germline): MNHEY, SMNVEV (reference sequence).

In its sample, this clone was seen many times. This chain links TRBV11-2 with TRBJ2-7; D may be TRBD1 (5 bases). The CDR3 totals 14 residues. Germline V gene sequence: CDR1 SGHAT, CDR2 FQNNGV. Trimming shortened V by 3 bases and J by 2 bases, and 11 bases separated the two germline ends. The CDR3 sequence: CASSLGRVPYEQYF. CDR3 sequence (DNA): TGTGCCAGCAGCTTGGGCAGGGTCCCCTACGAGCAGTACTTC. The variable domain in full, completed from reference TRBV11-2 and TRBJ2-7, reads EAGVAQSPRYKIIEKRQSVAFWCNPISGHATLYWYQQILGQGPKLLIQFQNNGVVDDSQLPKDRFSAERLKGVDSTLKIQPAKLEDSAVYLCASSLGRVPYEQYFGPGTRLTVT.

Ten or more counts support this clone. The rearrangement uses TRBV9 and TRBJ2-3; 11 bases align to TRBD2. Germline values: CDR1 SGDLS, CDR2 YYNGEE. There are 18 residues in the CDR3. V shed 1 base, J shed 1 base, and the junction held 8 bases outside the gene matches. CDR3 in DNA: TGTGCCAGCAGCGTACGGGGATTAGCGGGAGGGGGCACAGATACGCAGTATTTT. It specifies CASSVRGLAGGGTDTQYF.